A selection of T cell receptor beta chains follows, all from one sample in a study of PD-L1 blockade in urothelial cancer. TCRdb's copy holds only in-frame clones and misses some; the assay was immunoSEQ multiplex PCR. The profile covers under 55,000 clones, with about 88% appearing a single time and about 25% taken by the ten largest. Sequenced material: PBMCs, taken around atezolizumab (anti-PD-L1) treatment. The origin of the receptors is a donor at least 40 years old with urothelial cancer. Both conserved end residues are part of each CDR3. The D gene is left open where the match is weak. Clone size is shown for a subset of rows, as once, few, many or a class of expanded clone.

TRBV7-2	TRBD2	NA	TRBJ2-1	CASSPGLAGGRGNEQFF	TGTGCCAGCAGCCCCGGACTAGCGGGAGGGCGGGGCAATGAGCAGTTCTTC
TRBV28	TRBD1	NA	TRBJ1-2	CASSLWLGGDGYTF	TGTGCCAGCAGTTTATGGTTAGGGGGCGATGGCTACACCTTC
TRBV7-2	TRBD1	NA	TRBJ2-7	CASSQDRGLYEQYF	TGTGCCAGCAGCCAGGACAGGGGGCTCTACGAGCAGTACTTC
TRBV5-1	NA	few	TRBJ2-2	CASSSQGGGGQLGGELFF	TGCGCCAGCAGCTCCCAAGGCGGTGGGGGCCAATTGGGCGGGGAGCTGTTTTTT
TRBV18	NA	NA	TRBJ1-1	CASSSLGENTEAFF	TGTGCCAGCTCCTCTCTCGGGGAGAACACTGAAGCTTTCTTT
TRBV6-4	NA	NA	TRBJ1-5	CASRAAPISNQPQHF	TGTGCCAGCAGGGCGGCTCCTATAAGCAATCAGCCCCAGCATTTT
TRBV12-5	TRBD1	NA	TRBJ2-7	CASGPGTGRYEQYF	TGTGCTAGTGGGCCCGGGACAGGGCGCTACGAGCAGTACTTC
TRBV25-1	NA	NA	TRBJ2-5	CASRGLSAGETQYF	TGTGCCAGCAGGGGACTTTCCGCGGGAGAGACCCAGTACTTC
TRBV5-4	TRBD2	NA	TRBJ2-1	CASRPLAGADEQFF	TGTGCCAGCAGGCCACTAGCGGGAGCGGATGAGCAGTTCTTC
TRBV28	TRBD1	NA	TRBJ2-7	CASSFPGTGNSYEQYF	TGTGCCAGCAGTTTCCCCGGGACAGGGAATTCCTACGAGCAGTACTTC
TRBV15	TRBD2	NA	TRBJ2-2	CATSRRGRAGAGELFF	TGTGCCACCAGCAGACGGGGGAGGGCCGGGGCCGGGGAGCTGTTTTTT
TRBV7-9	NA	NA	TRBJ1-2	CATHRRGPGGSNYGYTF	TGTGCCACGCACCGTAGGGGTCCCGGCGGTAGCAACTATGGCTACACCTTC
TRBV20-1	NA	NA	TRBJ2-4	CSAASENIQYF	TGCAGTGCCGCTAGCGAAAACATTCAGTACTTC
TRBV19	NA	NA	TRBJ2-7	CASSGQAGGEQYF	TGTGCCAGTAGTGGGCAGGCCGGGGGCGAGCAGTACTTC
TRBV28	NA	NA	TRBJ1-2	CASSSPGGADYGYTF	TGTGCCAGCAGTTCCCCGGGGGGCGCGGACTATGGCTACACCTTC
TRBV18	TRBD1	NA	TRBJ1-3	CASSPWGQGFGSGNTIYF	TGTGCCAGCTCCCCATGGGGACAGGGGTTCGGCTCTGGAAACACCATATATTTT
TRBV11-2	TRBD1	NA	TRBJ2-7	CASSQPDRAYEQYF	TGTGCCAGCAGCCAGCCGGACAGGGCGTACGAGCAGTACTTC
TRBV5-4	TRBD2	NA	TRBJ2-1	CASSLGGLAGVYEQFF	TGTGCCAGCAGCTTGGGGGGACTAGCGGGAGTCTATGAGCAGTTCTTC
TRBV25-1	NA	few	TRBJ2-3	CASSDTGNADTQYF	TGTGCCAGCAGTGACACCGGGAACGCGGATACGCAGTATTTT
TRBV12-5	NA	NA	TRBJ2-3	CASAHKLADTQYF	TGTGCTAGTGCCCATAAGCTGGCAGATACGCAGTATTTT
TRBV5-1	NA	NA	TRBJ1-1	CASSPQGIGTEAFF	TGCGCCAGCAGCCCTCAGGGGATCGGCACTGAAGCTTTCTTT
TRBV5-4	NA	NA	TRBJ2-3	CASSLLVGGGDTQYF	TGTGCCAGCAGCTTGTTGGTGGGAGGGGGAGATACGCAGTATTTT
TRBV7-9	NA	once	TRBJ1-4	CASSLGPSNTNEKLFF	TGTGCCAGCAGCTTGGGGCCCTCGAACACTAATGAAAAACTGTTTTTT
TRBV7-9	TRBD2	few	TRBJ2-5	CASSLSGRGQETQYF	TGTGCCAGCAGCTTAAGTGGGAGGGGCCAAGAGACCCAGTACTTC
TRBV11-3	TRBD1	NA	TRBJ2-5	CASSQTGIATQYF	TGTGCCAGCAGCCAGACAGGGATCGCGACCCAGTACTTC
TRBV18	NA	NA	TRBJ1-1	CASSPIRAPNTEAFF	TGTGCCAGCTCACCGATCAGGGCGCCGAACACTGAAGCTTTCTTT
TRBV18	TRBD1	NA	TRBJ1-5	CASSPGTGDQPQHF	TGTGCCAGCTCACCAGGGACAGGGGATCAGCCCCAGCATTTT
TRBV9	NA	NA	TRBJ2-2	CASSVVGSGGELFF	TGTGCCAGCAGCGTAGTCGGGAGTGGCGGGGAGCTGTTTTTT
TRBV25-1	NA	NA	TRBJ2-1	CASGPQVF	TGTGCCAGCGGCCCCCAGGTCTTC
TRBV15	TRBD1	NA	TRBJ2-7	CATSRDPPDRGHEQYF	TGTGCCACCAGCAGAGATCCGCCGGACAGGGGCCACGAGCAGTACTTC
TRBV13	TRBD1	NA	TRBJ1-5	CASSAGQGGQPQHF	TGTGCCAGCAGCGCAGGACAGGGAGGTCAGCCCCAGCATTTT
TRBV19	NA	once	TRBJ1-5	CASTGGGGQQPQHF	TGTGCCAGTACCGGGGGAGGGGGGCAGCAGCCCCAGCATTTT
TRBV28	NA	NA	TRBJ1-4	CASSFGRREKLFF	TGTGCCAGCAGTTTTGGCCGGAGGGAAAAACTGTTTTTT
TRBV28	NA	NA	TRBJ1-5	CASSFGTHTGRLNQPQHF	TGTGCCAGCAGTTTTGGGACCCATACAGGGCGTCTTAATCAGCCCCAGCATTTT
TRBV7-2	TRBD2	NA	TRBJ2-6	CASNGGTGGTSGANVLTF	TGTGCCAGCAATGGCGGGACGGGAGGAACCTCCGGGGCCAACGTCCTGACTTTC
TRBV18	TRBD2	NA	TRBJ2-7	CASSPTGGRAYEQYF	TGTGCCAGCTCACCCACGGGCGGGAGAGCCTACGAGCAGTACTTC
TRBV6-5	TRBD1	NA	TRBJ1-6	CASSYSGTDNSPLHF	TGTGCCAGCAGTTACTCCGGGACAGATAATTCACCCCTCCACTTT
TRBV10-3	NA	NA	TRBJ1-2	CAISESARGGYTF	TGTGCCATCAGTGAGTCCGCCAGGGGTGGCTACACCTTC
TRBV7-3	NA	NA	TRBJ2-7	CASSATGDEQYF	TGTGCCAGCAGCGCGACGGGGGACGAGCAGTACTTC
TRBV9	NA	NA	TRBJ1-2	CASSPDSAGYGYTF	TGTGCCAGCAGCCCAGACAGTGCCGGCTATGGCTACACCTTC
TRBV6-5	NA	NA	TRBJ1-1	CASSYTGNTEAFF	TGTGCCAGCAGTTATACAGGGAACACTGAAGCTTTCTTT
TRBV28	NA	NA	TRBJ1-2	CASRLGQHYGYTF	TGTGCCAGCAGACTAGGGCAGCACTATGGCTACACCTTC
TRBV5-6	TRBD1	NA	TRBJ1-2	CASSYRGRSGYTF	TGTGCCAGTTCCTACAGGGGGCGATCTGGCTACACCTTC
TRBV5-6	NA	NA	TRBJ2-7	CASTPSEAEHSYEQYF	TGTGCCAGCACCCCGAGTGAGGCTGAGCATTCCTACGAGCAGTACTTC
TRBV15	NA	NA	TRBJ2-6	CATLQGGEANVLTF	TGTGCCACGCTACAGGGGGGGGAGGCCAACGTCCTGACTTTC
TRBV9	NA	NA	TRBJ1-5	CASSVDPGGQPQHF	TGTGCCAGCAGCGTAGACCCGGGGGGTCAGCCCCAGCATTTT
TRBV4-2	NA	NA	TRBJ2-2	CASSQDVQGWAGELFF	TGTGCCAGCAGCCAAGATGTCCAGGGATGGGCCGGGGAGCTGTTTTTT
TRBV7-9	NA	many	TRBJ2-7	CASSLPPGYEQYF	TGTGCCAGCAGCTTGCCCCCGGGCTACGAGCAGTACTTC